This T cell receptor beta chain is drawn from a study of cytomegalovirus exposure and HLA in healthy donors listed by TCRdb under 2017. Background for the entire study: An earlier analysis of some 550 of the donors reported approximately 270 Gb of sequence data and some 120 million unique TCR beta sequences from 150 million to 200 million T cells. Every discovery cohort repertoire had been produced on one sequencing platform. Typing coverage varied by locus: roughly 629-640 donors for A, B, C, DRB1 and DQB1; approximately 500 for DQA1; nearly 610 for DPA1; approximately 450 for DPB1. Four to six DR-DQ haplotypes were handled as single units for association and clustering, since linkage in the cohort was strong. Rather than using new phenotypic data, the later analysis identified candidate immune exposures from TCR beta sequences and from how often those sequences occurred across donors. The study aimed to test whether signatures of past pathogen exposure could be identified by cataloging public T cell receptors. An earlier analysis of approximately 580 of the donors used high-throughput TCR beta sequencing to judge whether each TCR beta V gene segment behaved as functional or pseudogenic. Of the roughly 420 genotyped donors, less than 85% were placed in the genetic ancestry cluster associated with self-reported Caucasian donors. To predict cytomegalovirus infection status, the study brought together high-throughput TCR immunosequencing, statistical association of individual TCRs with disease status, and machine learning. Alongside the repertoire data, information on donor age, sex, ethnicity and CMV serostatus was compiled. In a later analysis, previously published TCR beta repertoires from several hundred donors were re-analyzed and high-resolution HLA genotyping was added so that TCR occurrence patterns could be studied. The study profiled the T cell repertoires of hundreds of subjects by immunosequencing and related them to cytomegalovirus serostatus. Roughly 300 gigabases of sequencing data and tens of millions of unique TCR sequences were included in an early release covering about 600 HLA-typed donors. HLA typing included class I and class II loci at four-digit resolution. Among roughly 370 genotyped donors of the cohort, an average of approximately 240,000 unique TCR beta nucleotide sequences were sequenced per donor, around 20% of them non-productive. A later genetic analysis used genome-wide SNP genotypes for about 60% of the roughly 700 donors, treating that subset as a discovery cohort. In addition to the first cohort of 666 subjects, a separate validation cohort of approximately 130 different subjects was used. Study-wide findings and limitations: In a later analysis, HLA-associated TCR beta chains showed more clonal expansion and lower generation probabilities than non-associated chains that were equally common. Specific HLA alleles were associated with 18,000 or so TCR beta sequences at a false discovery rate of 0.05 in a later analysis. A group of highly shared sequence variants was considered likely to be a technical artifact of the sequencing pipeline. Correlated functional status among segregating V segments might be attributable to linkage disequilibrium, but an unknown experimental factor could not be ruled out. In both the original and validation cohorts, the classifier was reported to diagnose cytomegalovirus status with high specificity and sensitivity. Most TCR sequences were observed very rarely across donors, whereas some public TCRs were present in many individuals. When HLA alleles, especially DR and DQ, strongly co-occurred, attributing TCR associations to individual alleles was difficult. A later analysis found that TCR association rates varied across HLA loci, with DRB1 alleles showing the most associated TCRs and HLA-C alleles the fewest. In the study, 164 TCR beta chains were listed as associated with cytomegalovirus. The earlier analysis of almost 600 of the donors excluded over 15 rarely observed V segments, including chromosome 9 orphons, because counts were too low. A few of the identified cytomegalovirus-associated TCR beta chains were confirmed in vitro to be specific for cytomegalovirus antigens. Broadly in line with IMGT annotations, most TCR beta V segments showed up in productive rearrangements about 87% or about 30% of the time in an earlier analysis of 450 to 750 of the donors. A later analysis found that most CMV-associated TCR beta chains appeared HLA-restricted, with HLA associations seemingly driven largely by CMV exposure. Because HLA typing was missing for some donors at each locus, association tests included only the typed subset. In a later genetic analysis, a missense DCLRE1C variant was associated with V-gene and J-gene trimming of TCR beta chains, and the association was replicated in an independent cohort. CMV serostatus was the only immune exposure information available for the cohort. Compared with the roughly 600-donor mean, donors in an Asian-associated ancestry cluster had fewer N-insertions in productive TCRs, according to a later genetic analysis. The authors suggested that the approach could potentially be generalized to other disease states and immunological phenotypes. A further reported finding was that TCR beta sequences accurately predicted the HLA-A and HLA-B alleles for most subjects in the first cohort. According to a later analysis, parvovirus B19, influenza, CMV and Epstein-Barr virus appeared linked to several top co-occurrence clusters. In this cohort, only TCR beta chains were sequenced, and detectable features were limited by the absence of alpha or paired-chain data. Some IMGT-functional V segments, including TRBV6-2 and TRBV6-3, could not be told apart with the 87-base-pair reads, so those segments were excluded. Presence/absence analyses assumed roughly uniform sequencing depth across donors, an assumption that may not hold.

The cohort was made up of about 670 healthy bone marrow donors. Cohort members were all nominally healthy when sampled, although unrecorded immune exposures were likely present. The donor tested CMV seropositive, placing the donor among the 290 or so seropositive members of the cohort. Every donor gave a peripheral blood sample, and the peripheral blood mononuclear cells from that sample were used for TCR beta sequencing. Genomic DNA was extracted from the blood cell samples with the Qiagen DNeasy Blood Extraction Kit. Reading from cysteine to phenylalanine, the CDR3 counts 15 amino acids. Of the read, only the CDR3 DNA is kept; its 45 bases are in frame from base 1. For CDR1 and CDR2, the germline V gene (reference sequence) lists LNHDA and SQIVND. Relative to germline, V is missing 5 bases and J is missing 6 bases, with 10 bases of the junction outside any gene match. Remarks on this clone: No antigen is known for it.

Library construction relied on the immunoSEQ multiplex PCR assay. A mixture of 60 forward primers for TCR Vbeta segments and 13 reverse primers for TCR Jbeta segments was used in the multiplex PCR. The CDR3 region of rearranged TCR beta genes was amplified from genomic DNA with a multiplex PCR assay. The amplified TCR beta libraries were sequenced on the Illumina HiSeq System as 87-base-pair reads. The authors' analysis ran thus. Across the 670 or so repertoires, a later analysis counted approximately 75 million unique TCR beta chains, approximately 10 million of which were shared by at least two donors. A nearest-neighbor algorithm error-corrected the raw reads and collapsed the reads into unique sequences, merging closely related sequences to remove PCR and sequencing errors. V, D and J gene segments were assigned by aligning CDR3 sequences to IMGT reference sequences. For a sequence to be retained, at least a six-nucleotide match to both a V gene segment and a J gene segment was required. A rearrangement was called productive if the CDR3 had no stop codons and remained in frame with V and J, and every other rearrangement was called non-productive. CDR3 was defined by IMGT convention, running from the second conserved V-encoded cysteine to the conserved J-encoded phenylalanine. Sequences without an unambiguous match to a single V gene segment were excluded from the earlier analysis of several hundred of the donors. An earlier analysis of over 450 of the donors classified V segments as functional when productive rearrangements were above 56.7% and as segregating when the standard deviation between donors was above 5%. To diagnose cytomegalovirus status from the catalog of TCR beta chain sequences, a statistical classification framework was built. V and J gene assignment, in a later analysis, came from comparing TCR nucleotide sequences with IMGT/GENE-DB human TR gene sequences. Using the TCRdist pipeline, a later analysis assigned CDR3 sequences along with most-parsimonious VDJ recombination scenarios. A later analysis defined each TCR beta chain by its CDR3 amino acid sequence plus V-gene family, and excluded reads lacking a unique V-gene family. A later analysis removed nearly 600 highly shared, low-generation-probability nucleotide sequences to deal with suspected cross-contamination and a sequencing artifact. In a later analysis, a clonal expansion index for each public chain was calculated from normalized within-repertoire ranks of inferred template counts. Generation probabilities in a later analysis came from a VDJ recombination model fitted to out-of-frame rearrangements, and those results were checked against IGoR. A later analysis scored TCR-TCR, TCR-HLA and TCR-CMV co-occurrence with hypergeometric tests, applying a repertoire-size bias correction to TCR pairs. False discovery rates were estimated in a later analysis by permuting HLA or CMV assignments 20 times. In a later analysis, co-occurring TCRs were grouped using DBSCAN, and TCRdist sequence similarity was added for clustering within HLA-allele-positive subsets. Co-occurrence clustering excluded repertoires with fewer than 30,000 or more than 120,000 public chains, plus five with anomalous nucleotide sharing. In its TCRdb copy, this immuneACCESS table keeps in-frame sequences only and misses some clones. Where compared with another copy, unresolved V genes explain less than half of these, and the others have no known cause. V and J calls and clone size are as listed in that table; D and trimming were resolved from the DNA. The table of this sample itemizes some 56,000 clones. 12% of the sample is taken by the ten largest.

This receptor was taken from a woman in her twenties or thirties in good health and CMV-seropositive. The sample comprised PBMCs. The chain joins TRBV19 to TRBJ2-7; TRBD1 agrees with 10 junctional bases. The CDR3 amino acid sequence is: CASSVGQGDGGEQYF. The nucleotide sequence reads TGTGCCAGTAGTGTTGGACAGGGGGACGGGGGCGAGCAGTACTTC.